This TCR beta chain was identified during a study of CD8 T cells in Susac syndrome. CD8+ and CD4+ T cells from blood underwent TCR beta sequencing, which was carried out in a high-throughput format. Random hexamers primed reverse transcription of 0.5 to 1 ug RNA. TCRdb reanalysed the immunoSEQ multiplex PCR reads using MiXCR and keeps one entry per CDR3 protein. The table includes more than 40,000 distinct CDR3 sequences, roughly 93% detected once. Germline CDR1 reads MDHEN; CDR2 reads SYDVKM. V lost 8 bases and J lost 5; bases outside the gene matches: 11. CDR3 length: 16 residues. This TCR was sampled from a human donor in good health. The chain carries TRBV28 and TRBJ2-2; TRBD2 aligns across 10 bases. The sample taken for sequencing was CD8+ T cells from PBMCs. The CDR3 reads CASVGPSGSYTGELFF. The CDR3 DNA is TGTGCCAGCGTCGGACCTAGCGGGAGTTATACCGGGGAGCTGTTTTTT.